This entry lists 32 T cell receptor beta chains sequenced from one sample in a study of T cells in Graves' hyperthyroidism and ophthalmopathy. RNA transcripts provided the source from which TCR beta CDR3 regions were amplified. HTBI primers drove first-round RT-PCR of the TCR CDR3. From the multiplex PCR reads, TCRdb called clonotypes with MiXCR, one entry per CDR3 protein. The sample holds around 250,000 distinct CDR3 sequences; about 14% are singletons and the top ten take approximately 12%. Sequencing was done on a sample of blood. All receptors derive from a woman between 35 and 50 years old with Graves' hyperthyroidism that later progressed to Graves' ophthalmopathy.

This clonotype turned up a few times. The chain employs TRBV7-2 and TRBJ2-2; TRBD2 matches 10 bases. Trimming cost V 4 bases and J 5 bases; bases outside gene matches: 4. The CDR3 is 15 residues long. CDR1 and CDR2 from the germline V gene are SGHTA and FQGNSA. The CDR3 loop is CASSSLTSGTGELFF. The CDR3 coding sequence is TGTGCCAGCAGCTCTTTGACTAGCGGGACCGGGGAGCTGTTTTTT.

This clonotype was detected ten times or more. The chain recombines TRBV5-1 with TRBJ2-1; 11 nucleotides match TRBD1. CDR3 length: 18 residues. The V gene end was trimmed by 3 bases and the J gene end by 3 bases; junction bases not matched to a gene: 11. The germline gives CDR1 SGHRS, CDR2 YFSETQ. The CDR3 nucleotides read TGCGCCAGCAGCTCATACTCATCCGGGACAGGGGGCTACAATGAGCAGTTCTTC. Its protein is CASSSYSSGTGGYNEQFF.

The chain couples TRBV19 to TRBJ2-1; possibly TRBD2 for D (6 bases). Germline assignment: CDR1 LNHDA and CDR2 SQIVND (reference sequence). The CDR3 runs to 13 residues. The V end lost 4 bases, the J end lost 11 bases, and 15 bases lay between the germline ends. In DNA, the CDR3 is TGTGCCAGTAGTACTCCGGGAGCCCCTAAGCAGTTCTTC. This encodes CASSTPGAPKQFF.

This clonotype has at least ten counts. The chain links TRBV10-2 to TRBJ2-1, with TRBD2 matching over 9 bases. Germline V gene sequence: CDR1 WSHSY, CDR2 SAAADI. After removal of 8 bases from V and 4 bases from J, the junction contained 6 bases not matched to a gene. The CDR3 extends over 14 amino acids. CDR3 in amino acids: CASVRGGGYNEQFF. The CDR3 DNA reads as TGCGCCAGCGTGCGCGGGGGGGGATACAATGAGCAGTTCTTC.

The gene calls are TRBV12-5 and TRBJ2-7; TRBD2 matches at 8 bases. V was pared by 7 bases and J by 2 bases, with 1 base of the junction left unmatched. Germline V gives CDR1 LGHNT, CDR2 FRNRAP. The CDR3 covers 12 residues. This chain's CDR3 is CASAGGTYEQYF. DNA of the CDR3: TGTGCTAGTGCGGGGGGGACCTACGAGCAGTACTTC.

This clonotype came up many times. This chain connects TRBV28 to TRBJ1-1, with D uncertain. Germline V gene lookup returns CDR1 MDHEN and CDR2 SYDVKM. The CDR3 totals 13 residues. Trimming left V 8 bases short and J 4 bases short, with 14 bases between. The CDR3 DNA sequence: TGTGCCAGCGTCGCTGCAGCCGGCACTGAAGCTTTCTTT. It is translated as CASVAAAGTEAFF.

This rearrangement joins TRBV4-2 to TRBJ2-7, with D perhaps matching TRBD2 (5 bases). Trimming removed 0 bases from V and 1 base from J, with 13 bases in between. In germline, CDR1 is LGHNA, CDR2 YNFKEQ. The CDR3 covers 16 residues. CDR3 sequence: CASSQDRSGVSYEQYF. The CDR3 nucleotides are TGTGCCAGCAGCCAAGATAGATCCGGGGTTTCCTACGAGCAGTACTTC.

With regard to this clonotype: A single base separates this from a much larger clone, so it may be a read error. This sequence joins TRBV20-1 and TRBJ2-1; 8 bases map to TRBD2. In germline, CDR1 is DFQATT, CDR2 SNEGSKA (reference sequence). The CDR3 extends over 14 amino acids. The DNA of the CDR3 is TGCAGTGCTCCCAGCGGGAGAATATACAATGAGCAGCTCTTC. Translation: CSAPSGRIYNEQLF.

This clonotype appeared many times. V usage is TRBV28 and J usage is TRBJ2-1, with 10 bases fitting TRBD2. Germline V lookup: CDR1 MDHEN, CDR2 SYDVKM. The CDR3 loop spans 15 amino acids. V gave up 3 bases and J gave up 7 bases; unmatched junction bases: 6. The CDR3 bases are TGTGCCAGCAGTTTGGTTAGCGGGAGGAGAAATGAGCAGTTCTTC. It is translated as CASSLVSGRRNEQFF.

This clonotype was counted many times. The gene calls are TRBV25-1 and TRBJ2-1, with D tentatively TRBD2 (6 bases). V was shortened by 4 bases and J by 2 bases, with 12 bases between the two germline ends. Germline V lookup: CDR1 MGHDK, CDR2 SYGVNS. CDR3 length equals 15 residues. CDR3 sequence: CASSAAGMAYNEQFF. DNA for the CDR3: TGTGCCAGCAGTGCGGCGGGAATGGCCTACAATGAGCAGTTCTTC.

This clonotype was counted many times. The chain joins TRBV11-2 to TRBJ2-3; 11 bases align to TRBD1. After removal of 3 bases from V and 1 base from J, the junction contained 3 bases not matched to a gene. CDR3 length equals 16 residues. The germline gives CDR1 SGHAT, CDR2 FQNNGV. The CDR3 region is CASSLDRGLGTDTQYF. The DNA for the CDR3 is TGTGCCAGCAGCTTGGACAGGGGGCTGGGCACAGATACGCAGTATTTT.

Worth noting for this clonotype: One base away lies a much larger clone, so this may be a sequencing read error. This rearrangement joins TRBV6-1 to TRBJ2-1; D not resolved. The CDR3 loop spans 15 amino acids. V lost 8 bases to trimming and J lost 0 bases, with 14 bases between them. Germline values: CDR1 MNHNS, CDR2 SASEGT. Here the CDR3 reads CASLGPSSSYNEQFF. CDR3 coding DNA: TGTGCCAGCCTTGGACCTTCCTCCTCCTACAATGAGCAGTTCTTC.

This clonotype came up many times. This chain connects TRBV14 to TRBJ2-3; no firm D call. The V gene lost 0 bases and the J gene lost 2 bases, with 6 bases spanning the gap. CDR3 length equals 14 residues. Germline CDR1 and CDR2: SGHDN and FVKESK. The CDR3, as DNA: TGTGCCAGCAGCCAAGATCTAGTCACAGATACGCAGTATTTT. Translated, it gives CASSQDLVTDTQYF. Combining the CDR3 with reference TRBV14 and TRBJ2-3 gives the whole variable domain EAGVTQFPSHSVIEKGQTVTLRCDPISGHDNLYWYRRVMGKEIKFLLHFVKESKQDESGMPNNRFLAERTGGTYSTLKVQPAELEDSGVYFCASSQDLVTDTQYFGPGTRLTVL.

This clonotype was seen many times. The J gene is TRBJ1-4, the V gene TRBV18; D uncertain. Germline V gene sequence: CDR1 KGHSH, CDR2 LQKENI. The CDR3 extends over 13 amino acids. Trimming took off 2 bases at V and 6 bases at J, with 7 bases between the two ends. The CDR3 here is CASSPGVDEKLFF. CDR3 coding DNA: TGTGCCAGCTCACCAGGGGTGGATGAAAAACTGTTTTTT.

V gene TRBV7-9 combines with J gene TRBJ1-1; no firm D call. The CDR3 loop spans 13 amino acids. The V end lost 2 bases, the J end lost 1 base, and 5 bases lay between the germline ends. Germline assignment: CDR1 SEHNR and CDR2 FQNEAQ (reference sequence). The CDR3 DNA is TGTGCCAGCAGCTTATTAGAGAACACTGAAGCTTTCTTT. Translating it yields CASSLLENTEAFF.

In its sample, this clonotype was seen many times. The V call is TRBV7-6, the J call TRBJ2-7, with a tentative D call TRBD1 (6 bases). The CDR3 covers 15 residues. Trimming cost V 5 bases and J 0 bases, with 14 bases left between them. Germline V gives CDR1 SGHVS, CDR2 FNYEAQ. The DNA for the CDR3 is TGTGCCAGCAGCCTTGGGACGGGACACTCCTACGAGCAGTACTTC. Residues: CASSLGTGHSYEQYF.

In its sample, this clonotype was seen many times. This chain connects TRBV20-1 to TRBJ2-1; TRBD2 might be the D (5 bases). Germline assignment: CDR1 DFQATT and CDR2 SNEGSKA (reference sequence). CDR3 length equals 16 residues. V shed 0 bases and J shed 3 bases, with 15 bases lying between them. CDR3 region: CSARDLDYTYYNEQFF. CDR3 in DNA: TGCAGTGCTAGAGATTTAGACTATACCTACTACAATGAGCAGTTCTTC.

In its sample, this clonotype was seen many times. The chain joins TRBV6-1 to TRBJ1-2; 8 nucleotides match TRBD1. With 6 bases clipped from V and 6 bases from J, the junction kept 6 bases outside the gene matches. The V gene's germline CDR1 is MNHNS and CDR2 SASEGT. This CDR3 is 13 amino acids long. The DNA of the CDR3 is TGTGCCAGCAGACGCCAGGGGGCCCATGGCTACACCTTC. It is translated as CASRRQGAHGYTF.

This clonotype was detected ten times or more. The J gene is TRBJ1-6, the V gene TRBV18, with D unclear. CDR3 length equals 16 residues. Trimming pared 2 bases from V and 0 bases from J, leaving 8 bases between. Germline V gene data show CDR1 as KGHSH and CDR2 as LQKENI. This CDR3 is CASSPALSSYNSPLHF. DNA of the CDR3: TGTGCCAGCTCACCAGCGTTGAGCTCCTATAATTCACCCCTCCACTTT.

As regards this clonotype: This sequence may be a read error, since a much larger clone differs from it by one base. The chain employs TRBV19 and TRBJ1-1, with D perhaps matching TRBD1 (5 bases). Germline V CDR1 and CDR2: LNHDA, SQIVND (reference sequence). The CDR3 is 16 residues long. The CDR3 sequence: CASSMAGHSLNIEAFF. The DNA of the CDR3 is TGTGCCAGTAGTATGGCTGGACATTCACTGAACATTGAAGCTTTCTTT.

V usage is TRBV18 and J usage is TRBJ1-3, with D tentatively TRBD1 (5 bases). In germline, CDR1 is KGHSH, CDR2 LQKENI. This CDR3 has 14 residues. Trimming stripped 2 bases from V and 5 bases from J, with 10 bases between. The DNA of the CDR3 is TGTGCCAGCTCACCAGGGGGTCTCCGAAACACCATATATTTT. Amino acids: CASSPGGLRNTIYF.

This chain connects TRBV5-1 to TRBJ2-7; the D gene is possibly TRBD2 (6 bases). Deletions cut 1 base from V and 5 bases from J, with 16 bases between. Germline assignment: CDR1 SGHRS and CDR2 YFSETQ. This CDR3 contains 15 residues. The DNA of the CDR3 is TGCGCCAGCAGCTTGCGGGGGACCAGCCTTAACGAGCAGTACTTC. Residues: CASSLRGTSLNEQYF.

Turning to this clonotype: A much larger clonotype is one base distant, so this may be a read error. The chain links TRBV29-1 to TRBJ2-1, with D perhaps being TRBD1 or TRBD2 (5 bases each). CDR3 size: 14 residues. CDR1 and CDR2 from the germline V gene are SQVTM and ANQGSEA. V lost 0 bases, J lost 10 bases, and 16 bases lay in between. The CDR3 region is CSVEDRDPAREQFF. The DNA for the CDR3 is TGCAGCGTTGAAGATCGGGACCCGGCAAGGGAGCAGTTCTTC.

This sequence joins TRBV27 and TRBJ2-7, with 7 nucleotides matching TRBD1. This CDR3 comprises 14 residues. The germline V gene has CDR1 MNHEY and CDR2 SMNVEV (reference sequence). V trimming: 2 bases; J trimming: 5 bases; junction bases outside the gene matches: 6. The DNA for the CDR3 is TGTGCCAGCAGTTTACTTTTGACAGGGAACGAGCAGTACTTC. Translating it yields CASSLLLTGNEQYF.

The table lists this clonotype with many counts. V gene TRBV7-9 combines with J gene TRBJ2-1; unclear D gene. Germline V gives CDR1 SEHNR, CDR2 FQNEAQ (reference sequence). Trimming stripped 3 bases from V and 3 bases from J, with 15 bases between. This CDR3 has 16 residues. This CDR3 reads CASSFQLTKRYNEQFF. For the CDR3, the DNA is TGTGCCAGCAGCTTCCAGCTAACTAAACGCTACAATGAGCAGTTCTTC.

With regard to this clonotype: The CDR3 end shows no conserved phenylalanine or tryptophan, and so a read error is likely. This rearrangement joins TRBV4-1 to TRBJ2-4, with TRBD2 matching over 11 bases. V dropped 0 bases and J dropped 2; count of bases not matched to a gene: 12. The CDR3 is 20 residues long. Germline values: CDR1 MGHRA, CDR2 YSYEKL. The DNA of the CDR3 is TGCGCCAGCAGCCAAGAGGGGCTAGCGGGAGGTATGAAAACCAAAAACATTCAGTACTCC. Protein: CASSQEGLAGGMKTKNIQYS.

This clonotype was counted only a few times. The chain has TRBV7-9 and TRBJ2-3, with D possibly being TRBD1 (7 bases). This CDR3 is built from 19 residues. Germline assignment: CDR1 SEHNR and CDR2 FQNEAQ (reference sequence). The V end lost 2 bases, the J end lost 0 bases, and 21 bases lay between the germline ends. CDR3 DNA: TGTGCCAGCAGCTTACGTTGGAGGGGGCGAGGGACTAGCACAGATACGCAGTATTTT. Its translation: CASSLRWRGRGTSTDTQYF.

Many counts were recorded for this clonotype. V is TRBV28 and J is TRBJ2-7; D is undetermined. V was cut by 7 bases and J by 5 bases, with 12 bases left in between. Germline loops: CDR1 MDHEN, CDR2 SYDVKM. The CDR3 length is 12 residues. The CDR3 spells CASTIAPHEQYF. CDR3 in DNA: TGTGCCAGCACCATAGCCCCCCACGAGCAGTACTTC.

This clonotype has ten or more counts. The chain has TRBV20-1 and TRBJ2-5, with TRBD2 matching 14 bases. The germline gives CDR1 DFQATT, CDR2 SNEGSKA (reference sequence). The CDR3 loop spans 18 amino acids. The V gene end was trimmed by 6 bases and the J gene end by 1 base; junction bases not matched to a gene: 13. The CDR3 spells CSAHSGLAGGGIQETQYF. DNA of the CDR3: TGCAGTGCCCACTCCGGACTAGCGGGAGGAGGGATCCAAGAGACCCAGTACTTC.

Many counts were recorded for this clonotype. This chain connects TRBV6-1 to TRBJ2-7; D remains unclear. The ends were cut back, 2 bases at V and 5 bases at J, with 7 bases in the middle. Germline-derived CDR1 and CDR2 are MNHNS and SASEGT. The CDR3 has 12 amino acids. The CDR3 DNA reads as TGTGCCAGCAGTGAATTTTACAACGAGCAGTACTTC. Protein product: CASSEFYNEQYF.

This chain's CDR3 is CASSYSDWESASYEQYF. The CDR3 coding sequence is TGTGCCAGCAGTTACTCTGATTGGGAGTCCGCCTCCTACGAGCAGTACTTC. The chain is built from TRBV6-6 and TRBJ2-7, with D tentatively TRBD2 (5 bases). V was pared by 0 bases and J by 0 bases, with 15 bases between. CDR1 is MNHNY, CDR2 SVGAGI, per germline (reference sequence). This CDR3 region has 17 residues.

This clonotype was detected a few times. One end of the junction varies from germline; a read error may be responsible. V usage is TRBV19 and J usage is TRBJ2-4; 8 bases align to TRBD1. The CDR3 consists of 16 residues. The V gene's germline CDR1 is LNHDA and CDR2 SQIVND (reference sequence). The CDR3 DNA follows: TGTGCCGGTAGTCCGGACAGGGCACTAGCCAAAAACATTCAGTACTTC. This gives the protein CAGSPDRALAKNIQYF.